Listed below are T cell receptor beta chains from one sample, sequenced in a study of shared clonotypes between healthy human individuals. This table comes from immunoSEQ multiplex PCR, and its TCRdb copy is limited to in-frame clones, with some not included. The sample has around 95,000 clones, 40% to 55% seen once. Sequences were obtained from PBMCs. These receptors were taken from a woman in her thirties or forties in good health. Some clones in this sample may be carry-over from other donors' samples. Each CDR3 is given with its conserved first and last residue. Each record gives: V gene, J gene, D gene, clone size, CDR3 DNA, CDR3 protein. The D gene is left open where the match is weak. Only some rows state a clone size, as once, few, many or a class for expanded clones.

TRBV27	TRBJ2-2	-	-	TGTGCCAGCAGTTTAACTTTTCCTTTGGGGGAGCTGTTTTTT	CASSLTFPLGELFF
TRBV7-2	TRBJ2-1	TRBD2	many	TGTGCCAGCCAAGGACTAGCGACCGAGCAGTTCTTC	CASQGLATEQFF
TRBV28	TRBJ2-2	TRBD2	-	TGTGCCAGTACCGCGCGGGGACTAGCGGGAGTCCGCAACACCGGGGAGCTGTTTTTT	CASTARGLAGVRNTGELFF
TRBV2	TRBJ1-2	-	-	TGTGCCAGCAGACCAGGGGACAAGGGTTATGGCTACACCTTC	CASRPGDKGYGYTF
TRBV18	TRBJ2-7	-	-	TGTGCCAGCTCACCAATTGACTCCTCCTACGAGCAGTACTTC	CASSPIDSSYEQYF
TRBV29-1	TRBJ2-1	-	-	TGCAGCGTTGACAGTTTAAGCTCCTACAATGAGCAGTTCTTC	CSVDSLSSYNEQFF
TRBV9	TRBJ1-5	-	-	TGTGCCAGCAGCTCCGGTGGAGGCGGCAATCAGCCCCAGCATTTT	CASSSGGGGNQPQHF
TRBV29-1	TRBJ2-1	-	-	TGCAGCGCCCCAGGGCGGTCCTTGTACAATGAGCAGTTCTTC	CSAPGRSLYNEQFF
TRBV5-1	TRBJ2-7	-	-	TGCGCCAGCAGCTTAGGGGGAGGGATCGAGCAGTACTTC	CASSLGGGIEQYF
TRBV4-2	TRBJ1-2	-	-	TGTGCCAGCAGCCAAGAGGTTCGGGCTAACTATGGCTACACCTTC	CASSQEVRANYGYTF
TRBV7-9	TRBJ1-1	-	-	TGTGCCAGCAGCTTATATCAGGGCAGGGACACTGAAGCTTTCTTT	CASSLYQGRDTEAFF
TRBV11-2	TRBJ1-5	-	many	TGTGCCAGCAGCCCCATAGGGGGACGCAATCAGCCCCAGCATTTT	CASSPIGGRNQPQHF
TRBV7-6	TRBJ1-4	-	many	TGTGCCAGCAGCTCCGGCCTGAAAAGTAATGAAAAACTGTTTTTT	CASSSGLKSNEKLFF
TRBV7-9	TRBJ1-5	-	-	TGTGCGACCTCAAGGACGGGCAATCAGCCCCAGCATTTT	CATSRTGNQPQHF
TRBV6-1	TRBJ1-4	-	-	TGTGCCAGCAGTGAAAACCGGGCCCAGAATGAAAAACTGTTTTTT	CASSENRAQNEKLFF
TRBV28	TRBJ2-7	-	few	TGTGCCAGCAGCTCCCGGGTCCCCGAGCAGTACTTC	CASSSRVPEQYF
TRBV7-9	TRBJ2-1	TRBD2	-	TGTGCCAGCAGCCGACTAGCGCTTTACAATGAGCAGTTCTTC	CASSRLALYNEQFF
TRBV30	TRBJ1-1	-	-	TGTGCCTGGAGTGCCGAGTACGACACTGAAGCTTTCTTT	CAWSAEYDTEAFF
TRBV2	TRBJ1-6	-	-	TGTGCCAGCAGTGGTGGGATGGGTTCACCCCTCCACTTT	CASSGGMGSPLHF
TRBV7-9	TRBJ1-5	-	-	TGTGCCAGCAGCTTTCGTGGGGGACAGCCCCAGCATTTT	CASSFRGGQPQHF
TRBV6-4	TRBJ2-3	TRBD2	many	TGTGCCAGCAGTGAAACGGCGGGAGAATCGTATACGCAGTATTTT	CASSETAGESYTQYF
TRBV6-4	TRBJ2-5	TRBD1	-	TGTGCCAGCAGTGACCGGGACAGGAAAAGGGGGGAGACCCAGTACTTC	CASSDRDRKRGETQYF
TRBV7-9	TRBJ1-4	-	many	TGTGCCAGCAGCTTACAGGCTCTTAATGAAAAACTGTTTTTT	CASSLQALNEKLFF
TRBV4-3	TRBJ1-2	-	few	TGCGCCAGCAGCCAAGTCTTCGGGGACCCTGGCTACACCTTC	CASSQVFGDPGYTF
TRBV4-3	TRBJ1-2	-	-	TGCGCCAGCAGCCAGCCCAACTATGGCTACACCTTC	CASSQPNYGYTF
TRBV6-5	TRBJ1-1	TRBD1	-	TGTGCCAGCAGTTCCCGGGACAGAGGATCGGCTTTCTTT	CASSSRDRGSAFF
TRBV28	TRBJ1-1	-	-	TGTGCCAGCAGCCGCAGTAGGAACACTGAAGCTTTCTTT	CASSRSRNTEAFF
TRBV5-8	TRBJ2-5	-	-	TGTGCCAGCAGCCAAGATAGGGGACTGACAGAGACCCAGTACTTC	CASSQDRGLTETQYF
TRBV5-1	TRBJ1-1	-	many	TGCGCCAGCAGCTTAAGGGGTGGCACTGAAGCTTTCTTT	CASSLRGGTEAFF
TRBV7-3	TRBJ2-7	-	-	TGTGCCAGCAGCTCCGGACTAATCCCCTACGAGCAGTACTTC	CASSSGLIPYEQYF
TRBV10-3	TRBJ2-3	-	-	TGTGCCATCAGTGGGCGATGGGTTACGCCCAGCACAGATACGCAGTATTTT	CAISGRWVTPSTDTQYF
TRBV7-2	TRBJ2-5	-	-	TGTGCCAGCAGCTTATGGGGCCAAGAGACCCAGTACTTC	CASSLWGQETQYF
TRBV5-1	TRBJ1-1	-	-	TGCGCCAGCAGCTCCACCGGGACCAACTTAGCTTTCTTT	CASSSTGTNLAFF
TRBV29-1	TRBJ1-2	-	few	TGCAGCGTTGAGATGGGGACTTCTAACTATGGCTACACCTTC	CSVEMGTSNYGYTF
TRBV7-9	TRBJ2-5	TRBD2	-	TGTGCCAGCAGCTTAATCCCGGGTACGGGACTAGCGGAGACCCAGTACTTC	CASSLIPGTGLAETQYF
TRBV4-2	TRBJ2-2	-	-	TGTGCCAGCAGCCAAGGATCTACGAACACCGGGGAGCTGTTTTTT	CASSQGSTNTGELFF
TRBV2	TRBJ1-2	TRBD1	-	TGTGCCAGCACCAGGACAGGGGATGGCTACACCTTC	CASTRTGDGYTF
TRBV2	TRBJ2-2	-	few	TGTGCCAGTGGAGGGACGGCCAGCCCCGGGGAGCTGTTTTTT	CASGGTASPGELFF
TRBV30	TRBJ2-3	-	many	TGTGCCTGGAGTGTAAACACAGATACGCAGTATTTT	CAWSVNTDTQYF
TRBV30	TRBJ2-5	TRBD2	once	TGTGCCTGGAGCACCGGGACTAGCGAGACCCAGTACTTC	CAWSTGTSETQYF
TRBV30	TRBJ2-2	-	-	TGTGCCTGGAGAGTTCAGATGGCCGGGGAGCTGTTTTTT	CAWRVQMAGELFF
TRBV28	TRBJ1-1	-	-	TGTGCCAGCACCGCGGCAGATAAAGCTTTCTTT	CASTAADKAFF
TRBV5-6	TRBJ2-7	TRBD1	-	TGTGCCAGCAGCCCGACCGGGACAGGGACCTACGAGCAGTACTTC	CASSPTGTGTYEQYF
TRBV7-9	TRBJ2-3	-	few	TGTGCCAGCAGCTTCCAAGATACGCAGTATTTT	CASSFQDTQYF
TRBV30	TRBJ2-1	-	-	TGTGCCTGGGGATGGGTCCCGGCAGGAAGCAATGAGCAGTTCTTC	CAWGWVPAGSNEQFF
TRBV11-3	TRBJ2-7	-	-	TGTGCCAGCAGCGCAGGACGGGGTGAGTCCTACGAGCAGTACTTC	CASSAGRGESYEQYF
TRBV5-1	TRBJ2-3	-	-	TGCGCCAGCAGCTCGTGGGATTCCAGCACAGATACGCAGTATTTT	CASSSWDSSTDTQYF
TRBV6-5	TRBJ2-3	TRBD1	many	TGTGCCAGCTCAAGGGACAGAGAATACACAGATACGCAGTATTTT	CASSRDREYTDTQYF
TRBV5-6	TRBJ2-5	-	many	TGTGCCAGCAGCTTCAGACTAGGGCCCTGGGAGACCCAGTACTTC	CASSFRLGPWETQYF
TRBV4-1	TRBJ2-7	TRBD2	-	TGCGCCAGCAGCAGGGGACTAACCACCTCCTACGAGCAGTACTTC	CASSRGLTTSYEQYF
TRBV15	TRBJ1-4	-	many	TGTGCCACCAGGCCGGGAGATGTAGGAAAACTGTTTTTT	CATRPGDVGKLFF
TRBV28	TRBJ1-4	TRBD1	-	TGTGCCAGCAGTCCCCCGGACAGGGGACCACTGTTTTTT	CASSPPDRGPLFF
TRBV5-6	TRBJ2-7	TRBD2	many	TGTGCCAGCAGCTTGCTAGCGGGGCCGCAAGAGCAGTACTTC	CASSLLAGPQEQYF
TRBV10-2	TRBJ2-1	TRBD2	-	TGCGCCACCGTACTAGCGGGAGGGTACAATGAGCAGTTCTTC	CATVLAGGYNEQFF
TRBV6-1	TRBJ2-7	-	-	TGTGCCAGCACCGCCACAGGGTTAAGCTCCTACGAGCAGTACTTC	CASTATGLSSYEQYF
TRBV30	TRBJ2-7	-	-	TGTGCCTGGAGGCGCACGGGCGCTGGGGCCTACGAGCAGTACTTC	CAWRRTGAGAYEQYF
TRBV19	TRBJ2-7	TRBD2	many	TGTGCCAGTAGTATAGCCCTAGCGGGAGGGAACCACGAGCAGTACTTC	CASSIALAGGNHEQYF
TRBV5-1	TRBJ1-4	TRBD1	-	TGCGCCAGCAGCTTGGGACAGGGGTTCACTAATGAAAAACTGTTTTTT	CASSLGQGFTNEKLFF
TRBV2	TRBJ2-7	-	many	TGTGCCAGCAGTGACCGTTCTACATTCTCCTACGAGCAGTACTTC	CASSDRSTFSYEQYF
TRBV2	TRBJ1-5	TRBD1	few	TGTGCCAGCAGTGAAGCAGACAGGGGTCAGCCCCAGCATTTT	CASSEADRGQPQHF